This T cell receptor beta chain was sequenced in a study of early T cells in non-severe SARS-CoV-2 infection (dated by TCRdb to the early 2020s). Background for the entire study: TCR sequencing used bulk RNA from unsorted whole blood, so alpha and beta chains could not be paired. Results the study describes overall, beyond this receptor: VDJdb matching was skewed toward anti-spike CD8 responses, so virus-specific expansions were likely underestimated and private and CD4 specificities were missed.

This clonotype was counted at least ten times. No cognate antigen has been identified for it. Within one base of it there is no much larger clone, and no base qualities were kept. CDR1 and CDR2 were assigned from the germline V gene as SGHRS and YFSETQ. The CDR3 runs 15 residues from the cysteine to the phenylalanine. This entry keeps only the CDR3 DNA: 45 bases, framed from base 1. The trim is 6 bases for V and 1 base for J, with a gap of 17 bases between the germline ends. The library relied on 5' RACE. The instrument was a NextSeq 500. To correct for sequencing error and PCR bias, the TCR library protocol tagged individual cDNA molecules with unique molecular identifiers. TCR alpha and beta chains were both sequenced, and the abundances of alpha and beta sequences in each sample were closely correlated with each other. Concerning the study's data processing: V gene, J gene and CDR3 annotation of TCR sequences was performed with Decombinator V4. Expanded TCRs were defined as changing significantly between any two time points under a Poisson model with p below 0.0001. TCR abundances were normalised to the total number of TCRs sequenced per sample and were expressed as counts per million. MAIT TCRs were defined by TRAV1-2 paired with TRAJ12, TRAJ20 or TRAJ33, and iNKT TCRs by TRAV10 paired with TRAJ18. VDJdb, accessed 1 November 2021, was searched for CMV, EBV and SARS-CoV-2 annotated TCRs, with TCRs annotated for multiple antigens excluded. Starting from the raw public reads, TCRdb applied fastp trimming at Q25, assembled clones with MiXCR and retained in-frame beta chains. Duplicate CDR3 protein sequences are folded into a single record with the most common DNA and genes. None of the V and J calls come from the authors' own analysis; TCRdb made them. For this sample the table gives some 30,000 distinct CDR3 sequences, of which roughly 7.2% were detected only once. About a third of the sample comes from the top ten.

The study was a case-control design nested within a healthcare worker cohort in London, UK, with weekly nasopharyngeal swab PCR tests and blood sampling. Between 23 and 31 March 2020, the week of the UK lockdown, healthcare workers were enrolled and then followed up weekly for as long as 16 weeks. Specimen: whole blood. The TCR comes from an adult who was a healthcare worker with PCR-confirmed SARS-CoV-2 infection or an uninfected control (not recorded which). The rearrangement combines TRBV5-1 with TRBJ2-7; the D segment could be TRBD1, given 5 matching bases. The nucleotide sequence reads TGCGCCAGCACCCTGGGTAACCCAGGGTCCTACGAGCAGTACTTC. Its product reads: CASTLGNPGSYEQYF. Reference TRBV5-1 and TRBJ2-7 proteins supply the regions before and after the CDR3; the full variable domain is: KAGVTQTPRYLIKTRGQQVTLSCSPISGHRSVSWYQQTPGQGLQFLFEYFSETQRNKGNFPGRFSGRQFSNSRSEMNVSTLELGDSALYLCASTLGNPGSYEQYFGPGTRLTVT.